A selection of T cell receptor beta chains follows, all from one sample in a study of graft-versus-host responses after intestinal transplantation. Their cognate antigens are unknown. Assay used: immunoSEQ multiplex PCR; TCRdb lists only in-frame clones, some missing. The table includes just under 50,000 clones, approximately 88% detected once. The starting material was unstimulated CD4+ T cells sorted from spleen or lymph node cells, obtained before transplant. The receptors were sampled from a human donor who was the organ donor for an intestinal transplant. Each CDR3 is given with its conserved first and last residue. Fields, in order: D gene, J gene, clone size, V gene, CDR3 DNA, CDR3 protein. A D gene is named only where the DNA matches it firmly. Where a row states a size, it is once, few, many or the class of an expanded clone; other rows omit it.

D: NA
J: TRBJ1-1
size: NA
V: TRBV19
DNA: TGTGCCAGTAGCCCATCTCAGGACACTGAAGCTTTCTTT
CDR3: CASSPSQDTEAFF

D: NA
J: TRBJ2-5
size: NA
V: TRBV5-4
DNA: TGTGCCAGCAGCGGGTTGGGAGGAGAGACCCAGTACTTC
CDR3: CASSGLGGETQYF

D: TRBD1
J: TRBJ2-7
size: NA
V: TRBV19
DNA: TGTGCCAGTAGTATTTTAGGGGGACAGGGATCTTCCTACGAGCAGTACTTC
CDR3: CASSILGGQGSSYEQYF

D: NA
J: TRBJ2-2
size: NA
V: TRBV5-1
DNA: TGCGCCAGCAGCACGGGGACGGACACCGGGGAGCTGTTTTTT
CDR3: CASSTGTDTGELFF

D: NA
J: TRBJ2-5
size: NA
V: TRBV9
DNA: TGTGCCAGCAGCGTAGGATCCCAGGGAACAGAGACCCAGTACTTC
CDR3: CASSVGSQGTETQYF

D: NA
J: TRBJ2-6
size: NA
V: TRBV5-4
DNA: TGTGCCAGCAGCTTTGGCGCGTGGCAGGGAACTGGGGCCAACGTCCTGACTTTC
CDR3: CASSFGAWQGTGANVLTF

D: NA
J: TRBJ2-1
size: once
V: TRBV5-4
DNA: TGTGCCAGCAGCTTGGCCCGGTGGGGGAAGGGCCAGGGGATCAATGAGCAGTTCTTC
CDR3: CASSLARWGKGQGINEQFF

D: TRBD2
J: TRBJ2-7
size: NA
V: TRBV6-1
DNA: TGTGCCAGCAGTGAAAGGGTGACTAGCGGGGGTTCCGCCTACGAGCAGTACTTC
CDR3: CASSERVTSGGSAYEQYF

D: NA
J: TRBJ1-2
size: few
V: TRBV6-6
DNA: TGTGCCAGCAGTTACTCCGACATGGAAGGTGGCTACACCTTC
CDR3: CASSYSDMEGGYTF

D: TRBD1
J: TRBJ2-7
size: NA
V: TRBV7-2
DNA: TGTGCCAGCAGTTTACGACTGGGACAGGGGGGACACTACGAGCAGTACTTC
CDR3: CASSLRLGQGGHYEQYF

D: TRBD1
J: TRBJ2-6
size: NA
V: TRBV23-1
DNA: TGCGCCAGCAGTCAACCCATAGACAGGGGGCCAGGGGCCAACGTCCTGACTTTC
CDR3: CASSQPIDRGPGANVLTF

D: NA
J: TRBJ2-5
size: NA
V: TRBV5-4
DNA: TGTGCCAGCAGCTTGCAGGGGAGGCAGGAGACCCAGTACTTC
CDR3: CASSLQGRQETQYF

D: NA
J: TRBJ2-7
size: NA
V: TRBV10-2
DNA: TGCGCCAGCAGTGACTTTGGGGGGACATTAGGACACGAGCAGTACTTC
CDR3: CASSDFGGTLGHEQYF

D: NA
J: TRBJ2-7
size: NA
V: TRBV6-5
DNA: TGTGCCAGCAGCTCTAGCTCCTACGAGCAGTACTTC
CDR3: CASSSSSYEQYF

D: TRBD2
J: TRBJ2-3
size: NA
V: TRBV7-6
DNA: TGTGCCAGCAGTCTCGGGACTAGCGGTACCACAGATACGCAGTATTTT
CDR3: CASSLGTSGTTDTQYF

D: NA
J: TRBJ2-2
size: NA
V: TRBV7-2
DNA: TGTGCCAGCAGCGGGAGGAACCTCTTTACCGGGGAGCTGTTTTTT
CDR3: CASSGRNLFTGELFF

D: TRBD2
J: TRBJ2-1
size: NA
V: TRBV10-3
DNA: TGTGCCATCAGTGTTGTGCTAGCGGGAGTCGCTTACAATGAGCAGTTCTTC
CDR3: CAISVVLAGVAYNEQFF

D: NA
J: TRBJ1-3
size: NA
V: TRBV30
DNA: TGTGCCTGGAGTGTACAATTAGGGACAAGGAGTCCCTCGTCTGGAAACACCATATATTTT
CDR3: CAWSVQLGTRSPSSGNTIYF

D: NA
J: TRBJ1-1
size: NA
V: TRBV28
DNA: TGTGCCAGCAGGACAGGGAACACTGAAGCTTTCTTT
CDR3: CASRTGNTEAFF

D: NA
J: TRBJ2-6
size: NA
V: TRBV9
DNA: TGTGCCAGCAGCGTAGGGTCTGGGGCCAACGTCCTGACTTTC
CDR3: CASSVGSGANVLTF

D: TRBD1
J: TRBJ2-4
size: NA
V: TRBV30
DNA: TGTGCCTGGGACCTAGACCGGGACAGGGGGAACATTCAGTACTTC
CDR3: CAWDLDRDRGNIQYF

D: TRBD2
J: TRBJ2-5
size: NA
V: TRBV7-2
DNA: TGTGCCAGCAGCTTCCATGGAGCGGGGGGGCAAGAGACCCAGTACTTC
CDR3: CASSFHGAGGQETQYF

D: TRBD2
J: TRBJ2-2
size: NA
V: TRBV7-6
DNA: TGTGCCAGCAGCTTAACGGCGGCGGGACTAGCTAACACCGGGGAGCTGTTTTTT
CDR3: CASSLTAAGLANTGELFF

D: NA
J: TRBJ1-2
size: NA
V: TRBV4-3
DNA: TGCGCCAGCAGCCAAGAGTCGGGGCCTCTAAACCCCTATAACTATGGCTACACCTTC
CDR3: CASSQESGPLNPYNYGYTF

D: TRBD1
J: TRBJ1-2
size: NA
V: TRBV13
DNA: TGTGCCAGCAGCACCCGACAGGGTCGGAGAGGATATGGCTACACCTTC
CDR3: CASSTRQGRRGYGYTF

D: NA
J: TRBJ1-1
size: NA
V: TRBV9
DNA: TGTGCCAGCAGCGTAGCGGCAGGGGCGGACACTGAAGCTTTCTTT
CDR3: CASSVAAGADTEAFF

D: NA
J: TRBJ1-4
size: NA
V: TRBV21-1
DNA: TGTGCCAGCATCAACCGGGATAAGGGACTGTTTTTT
CDR3: CASINRDKGLFF

D: TRBD1
J: TRBJ1-1
size: once
V: TRBV7-9
DNA: TGTGCCAGCAGCCACGGACAGGGGGGAAACACTGAAGCTTTCTTT
CDR3: CASSHGQGGNTEAFF

D: NA
J: TRBJ2-3
size: once
V: TRBV6-5
DNA: TGTGCCAGCACCGAAGGCTACACAGATACGCAGTATTTT
CDR3: CASTEGYTDTQYF

D: NA
J: TRBJ1-5
size: NA
V: TRBV28
DNA: TGTGCCAGCAGTTTATGGAGGGGTAGAGGCAATCAGCCCCAGCATTTT
CDR3: CASSLWRGRGNQPQHF

D: NA
J: TRBJ2-4
size: once
V: TRBV30
DNA: TGTGCCTGGAGTGTACGGGGGGCCAAAAACATTCAGTACTTC
CDR3: CAWSVRGAKNIQYF

D: NA
J: TRBJ1-2
size: NA
V: TRBV6-6
DNA: TGTGCCAGCAGTTACGCAGGGGAAGGATATGGCTACACCTTC
CDR3: CASSYAGEGYGYTF

D: TRBD2
J: TRBJ2-1
size: NA
V: TRBV5-4
DNA: TGTGCCAGCAGTCTAGCGGGAGGGCCAAGTGAGCAGTTCTTC
CDR3: CASSLAGGPSEQFF

D: NA
J: TRBJ2-3
size: few
V: TRBV5-4
DNA: TGTGCCAGCAGCTTGACACATAGCAGAACAGATACGCAGTATTTT
CDR3: CASSLTHSRTDTQYF

D: NA
J: TRBJ1-1
size: NA
V: TRBV11-2
DNA: TGTGCCAGCAGCTTAGCGACGAACACTGAAGCTTTCTTT
CDR3: CASSLATNTEAFF

D: NA
J: TRBJ2-5
size: NA
V: TRBV7-2
DNA: TGTGCCAGCAGCTTTGGACAGAAAGAGACCCAGTACTTC
CDR3: CASSFGQKETQYF

D: NA
J: TRBJ2-5
size: few
V: TRBV2
DNA: TGTGCCAGCATCCCGCAGCCTAGCGTTGTTGGAGAGACCCAGTACTTC
CDR3: CASIPQPSVVGETQYF

D: TRBD2
J: TRBJ2-1
size: few
V: TRBV6-1
DNA: TGTGCCAGCAGTGGAAGGCTAGCGGGAGGGGGGGAGCAGTTCTTC
CDR3: CASSGRLAGGGEQFF

D: NA
J: TRBJ2-1
size: few
V: TRBV5-1
DNA: TGCGCCAGCAGCTACCCGGGACTTTCGAGCTCCTACAATGAGCAGTTCTTC
CDR3: CASSYPGLSSSYNEQFF

D: TRBD1
J: TRBJ1-5
size: NA
V: TRBV7-2
DNA: TGTGCCAGCAGCTTCAGGGGGCTTCAGCCCCAGCATTTT
CDR3: CASSFRGLQPQHF

D: TRBD2
J: TRBJ2-1
size: NA
V: TRBV30
DNA: TGTGCCTGGAACTCGGGACTAGCGGGTTACAATGAGCAGTTCTTC
CDR3: CAWNSGLAGYNEQFF

D: TRBD2
J: TRBJ2-6
size: NA
V: TRBV23-1
DNA: TGCGCCAGCAGTCCGACTAGCGGGCGCTCTGGGGCCAACGTCCTGACTTTC
CDR3: CASSPTSGRSGANVLTF

D: TRBD2
J: TRBJ2-7
size: NA
V: TRBV7-2
DNA: TGTGCCAGCAGCTCCCAACGTGCGGGGGGGGCCTACGAGCAGTACTTC
CDR3: CASSSQRAGGAYEQYF

D: TRBD1
J: TRBJ1-2
size: once
V: TRBV30
DNA: TGTGCCTGGAGCCCGGACAGGGGACAACTAGCTAACTATGGCTACACCTTC
CDR3: CAWSPDRGQLANYGYTF